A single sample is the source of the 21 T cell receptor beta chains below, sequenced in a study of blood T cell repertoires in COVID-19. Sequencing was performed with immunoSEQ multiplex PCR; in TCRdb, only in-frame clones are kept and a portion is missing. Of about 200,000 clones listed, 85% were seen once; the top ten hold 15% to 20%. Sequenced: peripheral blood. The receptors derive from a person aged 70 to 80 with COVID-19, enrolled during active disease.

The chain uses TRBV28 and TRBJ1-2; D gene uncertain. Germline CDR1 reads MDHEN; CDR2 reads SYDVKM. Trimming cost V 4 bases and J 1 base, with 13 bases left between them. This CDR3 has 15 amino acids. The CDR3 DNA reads TGTGCCAGCAGTTCGGCAGGCCTCTTTAACTATGGCTACACCTTC. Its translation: CASSSAGLFNYGYTF.

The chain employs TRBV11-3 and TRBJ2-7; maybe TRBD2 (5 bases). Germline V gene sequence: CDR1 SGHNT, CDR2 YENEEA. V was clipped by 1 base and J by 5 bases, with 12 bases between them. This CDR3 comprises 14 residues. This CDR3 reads CASSLGVAGDEQYF. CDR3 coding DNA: TGTGCCAGCAGCTTAGGGGTGGCCGGGGACGAGCAGTACTTC.

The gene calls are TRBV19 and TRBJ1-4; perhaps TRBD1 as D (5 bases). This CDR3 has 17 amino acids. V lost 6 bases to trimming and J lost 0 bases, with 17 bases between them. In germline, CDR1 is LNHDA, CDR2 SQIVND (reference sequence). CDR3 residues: CASSTGAGVATNEKLFF. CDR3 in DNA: TGTGCCAGTAGCACAGGAGCTGGCGTCGCAACTAATGAAAAACTGTTTTTT.

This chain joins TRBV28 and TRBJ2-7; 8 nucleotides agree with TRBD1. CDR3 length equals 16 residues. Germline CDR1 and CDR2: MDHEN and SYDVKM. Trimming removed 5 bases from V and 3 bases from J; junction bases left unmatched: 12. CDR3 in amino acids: CASSPRTGTGFYEQYF. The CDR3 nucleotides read TGTGCCAGCAGTCCCCGGACAGGGACCGGTTTCTACGAGCAGTACTTC.

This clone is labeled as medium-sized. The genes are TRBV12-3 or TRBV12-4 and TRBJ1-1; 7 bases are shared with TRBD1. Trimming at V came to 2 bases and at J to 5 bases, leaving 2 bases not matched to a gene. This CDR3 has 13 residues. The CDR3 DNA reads TGTGCCAGCAGTTTACTCAGGGGGACTGAAGCTTTCTTT. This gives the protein CASSLLRGTEAFF.

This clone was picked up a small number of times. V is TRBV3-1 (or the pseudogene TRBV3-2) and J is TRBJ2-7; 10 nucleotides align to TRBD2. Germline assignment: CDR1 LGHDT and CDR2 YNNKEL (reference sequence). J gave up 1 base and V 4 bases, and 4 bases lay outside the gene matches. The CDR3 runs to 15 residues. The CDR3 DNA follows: TGTGCCAGCAGCCCTCGACTAGCGGGTTCCTACGAGCAGTACTTC. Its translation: CASSPRLAGSYEQYF.

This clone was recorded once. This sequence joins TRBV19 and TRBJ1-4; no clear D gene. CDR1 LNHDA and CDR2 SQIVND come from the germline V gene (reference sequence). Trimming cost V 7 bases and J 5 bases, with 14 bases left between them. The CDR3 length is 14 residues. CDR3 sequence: CASIGGTKNEKLFF. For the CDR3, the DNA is TGTGCCAGTATAGGCGGAACAAAGAATGAAAAACTGTTTTTT.

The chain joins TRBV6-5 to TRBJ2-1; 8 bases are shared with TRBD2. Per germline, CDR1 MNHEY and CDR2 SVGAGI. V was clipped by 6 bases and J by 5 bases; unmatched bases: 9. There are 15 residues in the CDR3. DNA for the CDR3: TGTGCCAGCAGACAAACGGGAGGGCGGGACAATGAGCAGTTCTTC. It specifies CASRQTGGRDNEQFF.

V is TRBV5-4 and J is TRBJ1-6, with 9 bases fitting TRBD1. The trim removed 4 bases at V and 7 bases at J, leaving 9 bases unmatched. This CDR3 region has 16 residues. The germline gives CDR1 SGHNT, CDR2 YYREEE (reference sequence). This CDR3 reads CASSPEPGQGNSPLHF. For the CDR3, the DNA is TGTGCCAGCAGCCCGGAGCCGGGACAGGGAAATTCACCCCTCCACTTT. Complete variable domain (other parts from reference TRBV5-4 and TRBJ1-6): ETGVTQSPTHLIKTRGQQVTLRCSSQSGHNTVSWYQQALGQGPQFIFQYYREEENGRGNFPPRFSGLQFPNYSSELNVNALELDDSALYLCASSPEPGQGNSPLHFGNGTRLTVT.

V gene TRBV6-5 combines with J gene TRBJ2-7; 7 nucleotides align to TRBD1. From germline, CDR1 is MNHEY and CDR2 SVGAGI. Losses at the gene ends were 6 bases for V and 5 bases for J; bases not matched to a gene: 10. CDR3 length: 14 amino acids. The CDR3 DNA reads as TGTGCCAGCAGAAGACAGGGATACGGTGACGAGCAGTACTTC. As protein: CASRRQGYGDEQYF.

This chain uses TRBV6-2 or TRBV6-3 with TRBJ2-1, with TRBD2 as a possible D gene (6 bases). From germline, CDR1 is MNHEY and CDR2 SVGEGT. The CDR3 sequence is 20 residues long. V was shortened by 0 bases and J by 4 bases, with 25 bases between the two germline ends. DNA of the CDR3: TGTGCCAGCAGTTACTCGAATGCTCTGTCGCGGGGTGGAAGATACAATGAGCAGTTCTTC. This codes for CASSYSNALSRGGRYNEQFF.

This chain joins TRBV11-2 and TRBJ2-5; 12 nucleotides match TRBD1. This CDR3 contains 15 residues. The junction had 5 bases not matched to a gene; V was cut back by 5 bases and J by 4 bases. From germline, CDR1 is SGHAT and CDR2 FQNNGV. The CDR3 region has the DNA TGTGCCAGCAGCACGGGACAGGGGGCCGTAGAGACCCAGTACTTC. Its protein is CASSTGQGAVETQYF.

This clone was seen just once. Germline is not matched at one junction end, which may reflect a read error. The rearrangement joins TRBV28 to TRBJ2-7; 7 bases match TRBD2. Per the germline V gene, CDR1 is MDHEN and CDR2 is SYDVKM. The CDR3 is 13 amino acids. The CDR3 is CASSPSHRTSRDF. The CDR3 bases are TGTGCCAGCAGTCCATCCCACCGGACTAGTAGGGACTTC.

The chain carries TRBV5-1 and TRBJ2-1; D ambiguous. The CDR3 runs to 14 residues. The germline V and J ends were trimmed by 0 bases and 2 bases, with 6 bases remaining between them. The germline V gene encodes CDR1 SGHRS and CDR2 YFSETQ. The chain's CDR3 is CASSLDGAYNEQFF. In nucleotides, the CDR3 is TGCGCCAGCAGCTTGGACGGAGCCTACAATGAGCAGTTCTTC.

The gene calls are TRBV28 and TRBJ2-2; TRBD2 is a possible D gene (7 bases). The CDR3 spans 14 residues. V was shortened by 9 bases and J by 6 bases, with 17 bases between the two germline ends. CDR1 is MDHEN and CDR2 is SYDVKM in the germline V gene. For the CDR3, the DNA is TGTGCCAGTTGGGGGAGGGGGACCGCCGGGGAGCTGTTTTTT. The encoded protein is CASWGRGTAGELFF.

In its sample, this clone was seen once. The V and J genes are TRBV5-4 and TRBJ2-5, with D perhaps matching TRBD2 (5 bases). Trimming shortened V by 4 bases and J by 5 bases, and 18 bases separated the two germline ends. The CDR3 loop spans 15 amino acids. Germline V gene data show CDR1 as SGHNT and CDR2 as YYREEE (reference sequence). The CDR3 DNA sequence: TGTGCCAGCAGCGCCCCTAGGACTTCGGGGGAGACCCAGTACTTC. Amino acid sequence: CASSAPRTSGETQYF.

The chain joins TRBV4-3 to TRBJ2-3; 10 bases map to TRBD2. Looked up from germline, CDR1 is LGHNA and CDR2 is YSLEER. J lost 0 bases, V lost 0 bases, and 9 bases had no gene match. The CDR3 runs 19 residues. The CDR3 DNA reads TGCGCCAGCAGCCAAGATAGCGGGGGGACCCTAAAGAGCACAGATACGCAGTATTTT. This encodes CASSQDSGGTLKSTDTQYF.

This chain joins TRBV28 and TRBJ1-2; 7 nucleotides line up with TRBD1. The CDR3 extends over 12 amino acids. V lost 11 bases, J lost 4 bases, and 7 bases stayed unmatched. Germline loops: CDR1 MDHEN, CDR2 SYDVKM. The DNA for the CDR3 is TGTGCCGTTCGGGGACAGATCTATGGCTACACCTTC. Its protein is CAVRGQIYGYTF.

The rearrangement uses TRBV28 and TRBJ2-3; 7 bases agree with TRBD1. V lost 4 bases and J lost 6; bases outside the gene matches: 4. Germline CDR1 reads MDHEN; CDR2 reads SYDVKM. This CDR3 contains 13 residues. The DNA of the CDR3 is TGTGCCAGCAGTTCGGGACAGAGCGATACGCAGTATTTT. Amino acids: CASSSGQSDTQYF.

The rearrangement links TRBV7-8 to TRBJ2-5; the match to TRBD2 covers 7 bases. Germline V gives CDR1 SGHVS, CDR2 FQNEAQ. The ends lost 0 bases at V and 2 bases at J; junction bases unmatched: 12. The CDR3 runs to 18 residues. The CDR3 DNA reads TGTGCCAGCAGCTTAGCGCGTATTGAACTAGCGCTACAAGAGACCCAGTACTTC. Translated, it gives CASSLARIELALQETQYF. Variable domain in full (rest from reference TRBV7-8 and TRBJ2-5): GAGVSQSPRYKVAKRGQDVALRCDPISGHVSLFWYQQALGQGPEFLTYFQNEAQLDKSGLPSDRFFAERPEGSVSTLKIQRTQQEDSAVYLCASSLARIELALQETQYFGPGTRLLVL.

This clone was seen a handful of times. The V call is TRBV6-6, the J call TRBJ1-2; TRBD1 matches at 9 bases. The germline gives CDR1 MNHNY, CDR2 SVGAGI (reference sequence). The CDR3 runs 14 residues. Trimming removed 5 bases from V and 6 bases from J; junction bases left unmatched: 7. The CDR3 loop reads CASSPQTGGDGYTF. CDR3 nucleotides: TGTGCCAGCAGTCCTCAGACAGGGGGGGATGGCTACACCTTC.